The 3 T cell receptor beta chains in this list originate from one sample, sequenced in a study of T-cell memory formation after mild COVID-19. Via MiXCR, TCRdb re-called the 5' RACE reads, giving one row per CDR3 protein. Here the sample spans 190,000 or so distinct CDR3 sequences, 8% to 11% being singletons. Sequenced: PBMCs or a T cell subset sorted from them (not recorded which). The source of these receptors is a man between 18 and 29 years old who had mild COVID-19 (a few samples of this study predate the infection). Cell type and time point are not known.

This clonotype came up many times. This chain links TRBV20-1 with TRBJ2-3, with 9 bases identical to TRBD2. After removal of 0 bases from V and 7 bases from J, the junction contained 8 bases not matched to a gene. CDR1 and CDR2 from the germline V gene are DFQATT and SNEGSKA (reference sequence). This CDR3 region has 15 residues. CDR3 in amino acids: CSARDGKTSGNTQYF. CDR3 nucleotides: TGCAGTGCTAGAGATGGGAAGACTAGCGGTAATACGCAGTATTTT.

This clonotype was picked up many times. CDR3 sequence reads: CASSLVGGGQETQYF. The CDR3 nucleotides are TGTGCCAGCAGCTTGGTGGGGGGCGGGCAAGAGACCCAGTACTTC. The chain recombines TRBV5-4 with TRBJ2-5, with D perhaps being TRBD1 or TRBD2 (6 bases each). The germline V gene has CDR1 SGHNT and CDR2 YYREEE (reference sequence). Trimming took off 0 bases at V and 2 bases at J, with 11 bases between the two ends. This CDR3 has 15 residues. The complete variable domain, with remaining parts taken from reference TRBV5-4 and TRBJ2-5, reads ETGVTQSPTHLIKTRGQQVTLRCSSQSGHNTVSWYQQALGQGPQFIFQYYREEENGRGNFPPRFSGLQFPNYSSELNVNALELDDSALYLCASSLVGGGQETQYFGPGTRLLVL.

The V and J genes are TRBV20-1 and TRBJ1-5; D possibly corresponds to TRBD1 (6 bases). Germline V lookup: CDR1 DFQATT, CDR2 SNEGSKA (reference sequence). Trimming took off 1 base at V and 5 bases at J, with 12 bases between the two ends. The CDR3 contains 14 residues. The CDR3 DNA reads TGCAGTGCTAGAGGGGTAGGGGGGTATCAGCCCCAGCATTTT. Amino acids: CSARGVGGYQPQHF.